A selection of T cell receptor beta chains follows, all from one sample in a study of blood T cell repertoires in COVID-19. The repertoire was sequenced with immunoSEQ multiplex PCR; TCRdb's copy has only in-frame clones and lacks some. The table shows around 76,000 clones, with under 80% occurring only once. The sequenced sample consisted of peripheral blood. Receptors were obtained from a woman over 75 with active or convalescent COVID-19. CDR3s include the opening cysteine and the closing phenylalanine or tryptophan. D genes are given only for firm matches. The size field is filled for only some rows; it gives once, few, many or a size class.

D,J,length,size,V,DNA,CDR3
.,TRBJ2-5,15,.,TRBV27,TGTGCCAGCAGTTTACGTACAGGCGTTCAAGAGACCCAGTACTTC,CASSLRTGVQETQYF
.,TRBJ2-5,12,.,TRBV21-1,TGTGCCGCTTTCAGGGTTCAAGAGACCCAGTACTTC,CAAFRVQETQYF
.,TRBJ1-5,13,.,TRBV6-4,TGTGCCAGCAGCGGGGGGAGCAATCAGCCCCAGCATTTT,CASSGGSNQPQHF
.,TRBJ2-3,15,.,TRBV6-2/TRBV6-3,TGTGCCAGCAGCCACCCCCCAACAGGCTCATTTACGCAGTATTTT,CASSHPPTGSFTQYF
.,TRBJ1-2,18,.,TRBV30,TGTGCCTGCCCAGGGGAGATCCTTATCCGGGAAGCTAACTATGGCTACACCTTC,CACPGEILIREANYGYTF
TRBD1,TRBJ2-7,17,.,TRBV4-3,TGCGCCAGCAGCCAAGATCGTGCCCGGGACAGGGGCTACGAGCAGTACTTC,CASSQDRARDRGYEQYF
TRBD2,TRBJ2-1,18,.,TRBV6-2/TRBV6-3,TGTGCCAGCAGTTACGGGGGACTAGCGGGGGTGTTCTACAATGAGCAGTTCTTC,CASSYGGLAGVFYNEQFF
TRBD1,TRBJ2-1,11,.,TRBV7-9,TGTGCCAGCAGCTGGGACAGGGGAGGGTTCTTC,CASSWDRGGFF
.,TRBJ2-6,17,.,TRBV7-3,TGTGCCAGCAGCCCCTACCCAGGGGTTCGTGGGGCCAACGTCCTGACTTTC,CASSPYPGVRGANVLTF
TRBD2,TRBJ2-5,13,.,TRBV3-1/TRBV3-2,TGTGCCAGCAGCCCGACTAGCGGGATGACCCAGTACTTC,CASSPTSGMTQYF
.,TRBJ2-1,15,.,TRBV7-8,TGTGCCAGCAGACCCGCAGGGGTTTCCTACAATGAGCAGTTCTTC,CASRPAGVSYNEQFF
TRBD1,TRBJ1-1,13,.,TRBV5-4,TGTGCCAGCAGCTTGGCCGGGACAGATGAAGCTTTCTTT,CASSLAGTDEAFF
TRBD2,TRBJ2-1,13,.,TRBV10-3,TGTGCCATCAATCCGGGACTAGCGGGGGGTTTGTTCTTC,CAINPGLAGGLFF
TRBD2,TRBJ2-5,17,few,TRBV7-9,TGTGCCAGCAGCTTAGCCGGGACTAGCGGGCGGATGACTACCCAGTACTTC,CASSLAGTSGRMTTQYF
TRBD1,TRBJ1-4,13,.,TRBV29-1,TGCAGCGTTGGGGACAGGGTGAATGAAAAACTGTTTTTT,CSVGDRVNEKLFF
TRBD2,TRBJ2-2,15,.,TRBV6-5,TGTGCCAGCAGGCGGGAGGGTTGGAACACCGGGGAGCTGTTTTTT,CASRREGWNTGELFF
.,TRBJ2-5,13,few,TRBV5-4,TGTGCCAGCAGCTATGGGCCGCAAGAGACCCAGTACTTC,CASSYGPQETQYF
TRBD2,TRBJ2-5,14,.,TRBV5-1,TGCGCCAGCAGCCAAGGGACTAGCGGGGGCCCTCAGTACTTC,CASSQGTSGGPQYF
.,TRBJ1-5,16,.,TRBV27,TGTGCCAGCAGCTCTCTGGGACAATCAGGCAATCAGCCCCAGCATTTT,CASSSLGQSGNQPQHF
.,TRBJ1-6,14,.,TRBV2,TGTGCCAGCGGGGGGAGCTCCTATAATTCACCCCTCCACTTT,CASGGSSYNSPLHF
.,TRBJ2-3,16,.,TRBV10-1,TGCGCCAGCAGTGAATTATTAGGGGCGGGCACAGATACGCAGTATTTT,CASSELLGAGTDTQYF
.,TRBJ1-6,14,.,TRBV19,TGTGCCAGCCGGGGTTTAGTAGATAATTCACCCCTCCACTTT,CASRGLVDNSPLHF
TRBD1,TRBJ1-3,16,few,TRBV3-1/TRBV3-2,TGTGCCAGCAGCCAATGTCTACAGGGGGCTGGAAACACCATATATTTT,CASSQCLQGAGNTIYF
TRBD1,TRBJ1-2,13,.,TRBV7-6,TGTGCCAGCAGCTTGACAGGGGACTATGGCTACACCTTC,CASSLTGDYGYTF
.,TRBJ2-2,14,.,TRBV7-8,TGTGCCAGCAGCCGTATCCTGAACACCGGGGAGCTGTTTTTT,CASSRILNTGELFF
.,TRBJ2-7,13,.,TRBV5-1,TGCGCCAGCAGCTTGGACGTCAGCTACGAGCAGTACTTC,CASSLDVSYEQYF
TRBD1,TRBJ2-5,14,.,TRBV6-5,TGTGCCAGCAGGAGGACAGGGGGCCAAGAGACCCAGTACTTC,CASRRTGGQETQYF
.,TRBJ2-3,16,.,TRBV7-9,TGTGCCAGCAGCCGCCAATCAGGAGGCCAAACAGATACGCAGTATTTT,CASSRQSGGQTDTQYF
TRBD1,TRBJ2-3,16,once,TRBV28,TGTGCCAGCAGTTTAGACAGGGGAGTTTTCACAGATACGCAGTATTTT,CASSLDRGVFTDTQYF
.,TRBJ1-1,11,.,TRBV10-1,TGCGCCAGGGGGAGCTCCCCCGGACCTTTCTTT,CARGSSPGPFF
.,TRBJ2-3,13,.,TRBV6-5,TGTGCCAGCAGTATGGCCCAGCGAGATACGCAGTATTTT,CASSMAQRDTQYF
TRBD1,TRBJ1-2,14,.,TRBV6-5,TGTGCCAGCAGGAGGGACAGGGGGTCGATAGGCTACACCTTC,CASRRDRGSIGYTF
.,TRBJ1-5,16,.,TRBV7-8,TGTGCCAGCAGCACCCGACAGGTCCTCGGCGGTCTGCCCCAGCATTTT,CASSTRQVLGGLPQHF
.,TRBJ2-2,14,.,TRBV9,TGTGCCAGCAGCGTCGGAGGGAACACCGGGGAGCTGTTTTTT,CASSVGGNTGELFF
.,TRBJ2-7,13,.,TRBV18,TGTGCCAGCTCACCAGTGACAGTCTACGAGCAGTACTTC,CASSPVTVYEQYF
TRBD2,TRBJ2-5,14,once,TRBV6-2/TRBV6-3,TGTGCCAGCAGTTACGGGGGGGGGCAAGAGACCCAGTACTTC,CASSYGGGQETQYF
.,TRBJ2-2,15,.,TRBV7-8,TGTGCCAGCAGCTTAGTTCCCCAGGGCGTCGGGGAGCTGTTTTTT,CASSLVPQGVGELFF
TRBD1,TRBJ2-3,16,.,TRBV7-2,TGTGCCAGCAGCTTGGGGGACAGGGGGCGACCAGATACGCAGTATTTT,CASSLGDRGRPDTQYF
TRBD2,TRBJ2-2,16,.,TRBV7-2,TGTGCCAGCAGCTTACCAGCGGGGGTTAACACCGGGGAGCTGTTTTTT,CASSLPAGVNTGELFF
.,TRBJ1-5,15,few,TRBV5-1,TGCGCCAGCAGCGCCTCCGGGGGGAACAATCAGCCCCAGCATTTT,CASSASGGNNQPQHF
.,TRBJ2-1,14,.,TRBV18,TGTGCCAGCTCACCGGAACTACTCTACAATGAGCAGTTCTTC,CASSPELLYNEQFF
.,TRBJ1-2,12,.,TRBV2,TGTGCCAGCAGCGAAACCGTGCGGGGCTACACCTTC,CASSETVRGYTF
.,TRBJ1-2,14,.,TRBV3-1/TRBV3-2,TGTGCCAGCAGCCACAGGACATATTTTTATGGCTACACCTTC,CASSHRTYFYGYTF
.,TRBJ1-1,15,.,TRBV7-8,TGTGCCAGCAGCTTCTATACCGACAAGAACACTGAAGCTTTCTTT,CASSFYTDKNTEAFF
.,TRBJ2-4,16,.,TRBV28,TGTGCCAGCAGTTTCTCAGAATTTTTAGCCAAAAACATTCAGTACTTC,CASSFSEFLAKNIQYF
TRBD2,TRBJ2-1,15,once,TRBV6-5,TGTGCCAGCGCCCGGGAGGGCCTTTCCTACAATGAGCAGTTCTTC,CASAREGLSYNEQFF
.,TRBJ1-5,12,few,TRBV24-1,TGTGCCACCAGTGATCCGAATCAGCCCCAGCATTTT,CATSDPNQPQHF
TRBD1,TRBJ1-2,13,few,TRBV19,TGTGCCAGTAGTCCCGGGACAGGCTATGGCTACACCTTC,CASSPGTGYGYTF
.,TRBJ1-1,14,.,TRBV19,TGTGCCAGTAGTATAATCGGGGGGTGGACTGAAGCTTTCTTT,CASSIIGGWTEAFF
TRBD1,TRBJ1-4,16,once,TRBV10-3,TGTGCCATCAGTGCAGCAGGGGGCCGGACTAATGAAAAACTGTTTTTT,CAISAAGGRTNEKLFF
.,TRBJ1-5,13,.,TRBV2,TGTGCCAGCACCCTTTCAGGGGTTCAGCCCCAGCATTTT,CASTLSGVQPQHF
.,TRBJ2-2,15,.,TRBV7-7,TGTGCTAGCAGCGCTGGGGCAGAGTGGGGCGGGGAGCTGTTTTTT,CASSAGAEWGGELFF